This T cell receptor (beta chain) was sequenced for a study of T-cell reconstitution after alpha-beta-depleted transplantation in children. Trimming shortened V by 5 bases and J by 6 bases, and 13 bases separated the two germline ends. The CDR3 is made up of 14 amino acids. This clonotype was detected a few times. TCRbeta library construction was performed incorporating unique molecular identifiers. TCRdb processed the PCR reads anew with MiXCR; each CDR3 protein has one entry. The sample carries over 550,000 distinct CDR3 sequences, roughly 10% recorded once. The V and J genes are TRBV12-3 or TRBV12-4 and TRBJ2-2; D not resolved. Here the sequenced sample was PBMCs from the stem cell graft donor, taken from the stem cell graft. This clonotype originated in a human donor who donated a stem cell graft to a child with acute myeloid leukemia. CDR3 DNA: TGTGCCAGCAGTCCCCAGCTCGGCTCCGGGGAGCTGTTTTTT. Its protein is CASSPQLGSGELFF.